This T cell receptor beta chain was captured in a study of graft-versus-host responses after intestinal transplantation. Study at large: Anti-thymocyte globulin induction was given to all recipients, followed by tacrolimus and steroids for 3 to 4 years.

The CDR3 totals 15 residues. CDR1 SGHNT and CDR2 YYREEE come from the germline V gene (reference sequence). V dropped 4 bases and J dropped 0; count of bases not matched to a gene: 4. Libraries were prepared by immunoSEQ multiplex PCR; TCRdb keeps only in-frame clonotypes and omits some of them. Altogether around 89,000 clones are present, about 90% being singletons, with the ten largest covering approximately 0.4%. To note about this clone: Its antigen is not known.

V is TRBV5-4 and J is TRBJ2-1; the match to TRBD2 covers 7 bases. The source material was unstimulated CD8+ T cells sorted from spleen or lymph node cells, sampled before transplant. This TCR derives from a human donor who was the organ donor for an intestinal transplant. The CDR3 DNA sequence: TGTGCCAGCAGCCGGCTAGCGGACTCCTACAATGAGCAGTTCTTC. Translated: CASSRLADSYNEQFF. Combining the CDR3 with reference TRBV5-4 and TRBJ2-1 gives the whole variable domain ETGVTQSPTHLIKTRGQQVTLRCSSQSGHNTVSWYQQALGQGPQFIFQYYREEENGRGNFPPRFSGLQFPNYSSELNVNALELDDSALYLCASSRLADSYNEQFFGPGTRLTVL.